The rows below give T cell receptor beta chains drawn from one sample of a study of Ad26.COV2.S vaccination and SARS-CoV-2 variants. The data were produced by immunoSEQ multiplex PCR, yet TCRdb's version contains in-frame clones alone and is incomplete. The table lists 300,000 to 500,000 clones, approximately 90% of them singletons, with under 4% in the top ten. The source material was peripheral blood, sampled in a trial of Ad26.COV2.S vaccine versus placebo. The receptor set was obtained from a person aged 18 to 65 who received the Ad26.COV2.S COVID-19 vaccine or a placebo. Both conserved end residues are part of each CDR3. Each record gives: clone size, J gene, V gene, D gene, CDR3 DNA, CDR3 protein. A D gene is named only where the DNA matches it firmly. Where a row states a size, it is once, few, many or the class of an expanded clone; other rows omit it.

clone_size: -
j_call: TRBJ2-1
v_call: TRBV19
d_call: TRBD2
cdr3_nt: TGTGCCAGTAGTAGCCCCTTTGGGGGGGAGATAACTTACAATGAGCAGTTCTTC
cdr3_aa: CASSSPFGGEITYNEQFF

clone_size: -
j_call: TRBJ1-1
v_call: TRBV4-1
d_call: -
cdr3_nt: TGCGCCAGCAGCCATCTGGTGAACACTGAAGCTTTCTTT
cdr3_aa: CASSHLVNTEAFF

clone_size: -
j_call: TRBJ1-2
v_call: TRBV7-9
d_call: -
cdr3_nt: TGTGCCAGCGAACGACAGGACTATGGCTACACCTTC
cdr3_aa: CASERQDYGYTF

clone_size: -
j_call: TRBJ2-5
v_call: TRBV7-8
d_call: -
cdr3_nt: TGTGCCAGCAGCTTACTGTGGCAGGTCCGAGGAAGACAAGAGACCCAGTACTTC
cdr3_aa: CASSLLWQVRGRQETQYF

clone_size: -
j_call: TRBJ2-3
v_call: TRBV7-8
d_call: -
cdr3_nt: TGTGCCAGCAGCTTGGCGGGGTCTAGCACAGATACGCAGTATTTT
cdr3_aa: CASSLAGSSTDTQYF

clone_size: -
j_call: TRBJ1-1
v_call: TRBV7-9
d_call: TRBD1
cdr3_nt: TGTGCCAGTGGGACAGGGAATACTGAAGCTTTCTTT
cdr3_aa: CASGTGNTEAFF

clone_size: few
j_call: TRBJ1-3
v_call: TRBV4-1
d_call: -
cdr3_nt: TGCGCCAGCAGCCAAACTCGACCATTTGGAAACACCATATATTTT
cdr3_aa: CASSQTRPFGNTIYF

clone_size: -
j_call: TRBJ1-4
v_call: TRBV19
d_call: -
cdr3_nt: TGTGCCAGTAGTATGAAGAGAAATGAAAAACTGTTTTTT
cdr3_aa: CASSMKRNEKLFF

clone_size: -
j_call: TRBJ1-1
v_call: TRBV4-1
d_call: -
cdr3_nt: TGCGCCAGCAGCCTCCTCCTAAGGGGGACGGCGAAAATGAACACTGAAGCTTTCTTT
cdr3_aa: CASSLLLRGTAKMNTEAFF

clone_size: -
j_call: TRBJ2-1
v_call: TRBV5-5
d_call: -
cdr3_nt: TGTGCCAGCAGCTTGGCCTCCCACAATGAGCAGTTCTTC
cdr3_aa: CASSLASHNEQFF

clone_size: -
j_call: TRBJ1-3
v_call: TRBV19
d_call: TRBD1
cdr3_nt: TGTGCCAGTACCGTCGACAGGGCCGGAAACACCATATATTTT
cdr3_aa: CASTVDRAGNTIYF

clone_size: -
j_call: TRBJ1-6
v_call: TRBV6-2/TRBV6-3
d_call: TRBD1
cdr3_nt: TGTGCCAGCAGTAAGGGACAGGTCCTCCACTTT
cdr3_aa: CASSKGQVLHF

clone_size: once
j_call: TRBJ2-1
v_call: TRBV7-7
d_call: -
cdr3_nt: TGTGCTAGCAGCTTAGGTTCGGCTAGTCTGGTCAATGAGCAGTTCTTC
cdr3_aa: CASSLGSASLVNEQFF

clone_size: -
j_call: TRBJ2-7
v_call: TRBV4-2
d_call: TRBD2
cdr3_nt: TGTGCCAGCAGCCAAGCGGGGGGGACTAGCGGGGACACCTGGTACTTC
cdr3_aa: CASSQAGGTSGDTWYF

clone_size: once
j_call: TRBJ1-5
v_call: TRBV5-5
d_call: TRBD1
cdr3_nt: TGTGCCAGCAGCGGGGAGGGGGCCAATCAGCCCCAGCATTTT
cdr3_aa: CASSGEGANQPQHF

clone_size: -
j_call: TRBJ2-5
v_call: TRBV5-5
d_call: TRBD1
cdr3_nt: TGTGCCAGCAGTCCCGAGGGGGCAGGAGAGACCCAGTACTTC
cdr3_aa: CASSPEGAGETQYF

clone_size: -
j_call: TRBJ1-3
v_call: TRBV19
d_call: TRBD1
cdr3_nt: TGTGCCACCCGGGGACAGGCGAGCTCTGGAAACACCATATATTTT
cdr3_aa: CATRGQASSGNTIYF

clone_size: -
j_call: TRBJ2-7
v_call: TRBV13
d_call: TRBD2
cdr3_nt: TGTGCCAGCAGCTGGGGGGGTCGTTCCTACGAGCAGTACTTC
cdr3_aa: CASSWGGRSYEQYF

clone_size: -
j_call: TRBJ1-5
v_call: TRBV7-2
d_call: -
cdr3_nt: TGTGCCAGCAGCGAAAGGGGGTTGGGTCAGCCCCAGCATTTT
cdr3_aa: CASSERGLGQPQHF

clone_size: few
j_call: TRBJ1-6
v_call: TRBV10-3
d_call: -
cdr3_nt: TGTGCCATCAGTGCGGAGGGGTGGGGTTCACCCCTCCACTTT
cdr3_aa: CAISAEGWGSPLHF

clone_size: -
j_call: TRBJ2-1
v_call: TRBV2
d_call: -
cdr3_nt: TGTGCCAGCAGTGAGCCGGACCTAACCTACAATGAGCAGTTCTTC
cdr3_aa: CASSEPDLTYNEQFF

clone_size: -
j_call: TRBJ1-1
v_call: TRBV19
d_call: -
cdr3_nt: TGTGCCAGTAGTATCGGCACTGAAGCTTTCTTT
cdr3_aa: CASSIGTEAFF

clone_size: -
j_call: TRBJ2-1
v_call: TRBV4-2
d_call: TRBD2
cdr3_nt: TGTGCCAGCAGCCAAGCGACTAGCGGGGGGTTAAATGAGCAGTTCTTC
cdr3_aa: CASSQATSGGLNEQFF

clone_size: few
j_call: TRBJ1-2
v_call: TRBV12-3/TRBV12-4
d_call: TRBD1
cdr3_nt: TGTGCCAGCAGACATACAGGGGGCTCTGGCTACACCTTC
cdr3_aa: CASRHTGGSGYTF

clone_size: -
j_call: TRBJ1-6
v_call: TRBV6-5
d_call: TRBD1
cdr3_nt: TGTGCCAGCACCCTAGACAGGGCCAATTCACCCCTCTACTTT
cdr3_aa: CASTLDRANSPLYF

clone_size: -
j_call: TRBJ1-1
v_call: TRBV5-1
d_call: -
cdr3_nt: TGCGCCAGCAGCGGCCGGACGGACCCGACTGAAGCTTTCTTT
cdr3_aa: CASSGRTDPTEAFF

clone_size: -
j_call: TRBJ2-2
v_call: TRBV5-1
d_call: -
cdr3_nt: TGCGCCAGCAGCTTGGGACTAAACACCGGGGAGCTGTTTTTT
cdr3_aa: CASSLGLNTGELFF

clone_size: -
j_call: TRBJ1-3
v_call: TRBV2
d_call: -
cdr3_nt: TGTGCCAGCAGTGAAGCGGACTCTGGAAACACCATATATTTT
cdr3_aa: CASSEADSGNTIYF

clone_size: -
j_call: TRBJ2-7
v_call: TRBV2
d_call: TRBD1
cdr3_nt: TGTGCCAGCAGTGCCCTAGGGACAGAAACCTACGAGCAGTACTTC
cdr3_aa: CASSALGTETYEQYF

clone_size: -
j_call: TRBJ2-1
v_call: TRBV7-9
d_call: TRBD2
cdr3_nt: TGTGCCAGCAGCCCCCGGGGGAGCGGCGGGGGGGCCAATGAGCAGTTCTTC
cdr3_aa: CASSPRGSGGGANEQFF

clone_size: -
j_call: TRBJ1-1
v_call: TRBV27
d_call: -
cdr3_nt: TGTGCCAGCAGTAAGGGTGGGAACACTGAAGCTTTCTTT
cdr3_aa: CASSKGGNTEAFF

clone_size: -
j_call: TRBJ1-1
v_call: TRBV14
d_call: -
cdr3_nt: TGTGCCAGCAGCCATCTATCTACGGGCGCCTCTGAAGCTTTCTTT
cdr3_aa: CASSHLSTGASEAFF

clone_size: -
j_call: TRBJ2-3
v_call: TRBV2
d_call: -
cdr3_nt: TGTGCCAGCAGTAGCGGAACAGATACGCAGTATTTT
cdr3_aa: CASSSGTDTQYF

clone_size: -
j_call: TRBJ2-3
v_call: TRBV7-9
d_call: TRBD1
cdr3_nt: TGTGCCAGCAGCTTTACCGACAGGGGAAGAGATACGCAGTATTTT
cdr3_aa: CASSFTDRGRDTQYF

clone_size: -
j_call: TRBJ2-5
v_call: TRBV30
d_call: -
cdr3_nt: TGTGCCTGGAGTGTAGTGGCAGGGAGGGAGACCCAGTACTTC
cdr3_aa: CAWSVVAGRETQYF

clone_size: -
j_call: TRBJ1-1
v_call: TRBV2
d_call: -
cdr3_nt: TGTGCCAGCAGTGAAATCGGGACCGCGATGGACACTGAAGCTTTCTTT
cdr3_aa: CASSEIGTAMDTEAFF

clone_size: -
j_call: TRBJ2-7
v_call: TRBV7-2
d_call: TRBD1
cdr3_nt: TGTGCCAGCAGCTTAGACGGACAGGGTTACGAGCAGTACTTC
cdr3_aa: CASSLDGQGYEQYF

clone_size: -
j_call: TRBJ1-1
v_call: TRBV2
d_call: -
cdr3_nt: TGTGCCAGCCGTGGCGTTGAAGCTTTCTTT
cdr3_aa: CASRGVEAFF

clone_size: -
j_call: TRBJ1-3
v_call: TRBV30
d_call: -
cdr3_nt: TGTGCCTGGAGTGGGGGACCGGGAAGCTCTGGAAACACCATATATTTT
cdr3_aa: CAWSGGPGSSGNTIYF

clone_size: -
j_call: TRBJ1-1
v_call: TRBV12-3/TRBV12-4
d_call: -
cdr3_nt: TGTGCCAGCAGTTTAAAGGGGAACACTGAAGCTTTCTTT
cdr3_aa: CASSLKGNTEAFF

clone_size: few
j_call: TRBJ2-1
v_call: TRBV6-2/TRBV6-3
d_call: TRBD2
cdr3_nt: TGTGCCAGCAGCGAGCCTATAGCGGGGGGGCTCAAATCTGTCTACAATGAGCAGTTCTTC
cdr3_aa: CASSEPIAGGLKSVYNEQFF

clone_size: -
j_call: TRBJ1-6
v_call: TRBV5-8
d_call: TRBD1
cdr3_nt: TGTGCCAGCAACCCGGGACAGAAGAATTCACCCCTCCACTTT
cdr3_aa: CASNPGQKNSPLHF

clone_size: once
j_call: TRBJ2-7
v_call: TRBV25-1
d_call: TRBD1
cdr3_nt: TGTGCCAGCAGTGAGGGACAGAACTACGAGCAGTACTTC
cdr3_aa: CASSEGQNYEQYF

clone_size: -
j_call: TRBJ2-2
v_call: TRBV5-4
d_call: TRBD1
cdr3_nt: TGTGCCAGCAGGCCCGGGACAGGGGTCCCCGGGGAGCTGTTTTTT
cdr3_aa: CASRPGTGVPGELFF

clone_size: -
j_call: TRBJ1-2
v_call: TRBV6-5
d_call: -
cdr3_nt: TGTGCCAGCACCGAGAGGTGGGGCTACACCTTC
cdr3_aa: CASTERWGYTF

clone_size: -
j_call: TRBJ2-2
v_call: TRBV7-9
d_call: -
cdr3_nt: TGTGCCAGCAGCTTAGGCATTGGGATTGAGCTGTTTTTT
cdr3_aa: CASSLGIGIELFF

clone_size: -
j_call: TRBJ2-1
v_call: TRBV7-9
d_call: -
cdr3_nt: TGTGCCAGCAGCCAACAGGGGGTGGCTAGCGGGAACAATGAGCAGTTCTTC
cdr3_aa: CASSQQGVASGNNEQFF

clone_size: -
j_call: TRBJ2-7
v_call: TRBV20-1
d_call: -
cdr3_nt: TGCAGTGCTAGAAAGGCCTACGAGCAGTACTTC
cdr3_aa: CSARKAYEQYF

clone_size: once
j_call: TRBJ2-3
v_call: TRBV7-8
d_call: -
cdr3_nt: TGTGCCAGCAGCTTCTCAGTCTCAGGAGCAGATACGCAGTATTTT
cdr3_aa: CASSFSVSGADTQYF

clone_size: -
j_call: TRBJ1-6
v_call: TRBV18
d_call: -
cdr3_nt: TGTGCCAGCTCACCATCCGGGGGCTGGTCACCCCTCCACTTT
cdr3_aa: CASSPSGGWSPLHF

clone_size: -
j_call: TRBJ1-5
v_call: TRBV27
d_call: TRBD1
cdr3_nt: TGTGCCAGCAGTTTATCGGGACAGGGGAACAATCAGCCCCAGCATTTT
cdr3_aa: CASSLSGQGNNQPQHF

clone_size: -
j_call: TRBJ1-6
v_call: TRBV19
d_call: -
cdr3_nt: TGTGCCAGTAGTATTCAGGGAGGGAATAATTCACCCCTCCACTTT
cdr3_aa: CASSIQGGNNSPLHF

clone_size: -
j_call: TRBJ1-5
v_call: TRBV19
d_call: -
cdr3_nt: TGTGCCAGTAGTATCCCCAATTACAATCAGCCCCAGCATTTT
cdr3_aa: CASSIPNYNQPQHF

clone_size: -
j_call: TRBJ1-2
v_call: TRBV11-2
d_call: TRBD1
cdr3_nt: TGTGCCAGCAGCTCGACCCGGGACAGACTAATTTATGGCTACACCTTC
cdr3_aa: CASSSTRDRLIYGYTF

clone_size: -
j_call: TRBJ2-1
v_call: TRBV30
d_call: -
cdr3_nt: TGTGCCTGGAGTGTGCCGGAGATCCAATACAATGAGCAGTTCTTC
cdr3_aa: CAWSVPEIQYNEQFF